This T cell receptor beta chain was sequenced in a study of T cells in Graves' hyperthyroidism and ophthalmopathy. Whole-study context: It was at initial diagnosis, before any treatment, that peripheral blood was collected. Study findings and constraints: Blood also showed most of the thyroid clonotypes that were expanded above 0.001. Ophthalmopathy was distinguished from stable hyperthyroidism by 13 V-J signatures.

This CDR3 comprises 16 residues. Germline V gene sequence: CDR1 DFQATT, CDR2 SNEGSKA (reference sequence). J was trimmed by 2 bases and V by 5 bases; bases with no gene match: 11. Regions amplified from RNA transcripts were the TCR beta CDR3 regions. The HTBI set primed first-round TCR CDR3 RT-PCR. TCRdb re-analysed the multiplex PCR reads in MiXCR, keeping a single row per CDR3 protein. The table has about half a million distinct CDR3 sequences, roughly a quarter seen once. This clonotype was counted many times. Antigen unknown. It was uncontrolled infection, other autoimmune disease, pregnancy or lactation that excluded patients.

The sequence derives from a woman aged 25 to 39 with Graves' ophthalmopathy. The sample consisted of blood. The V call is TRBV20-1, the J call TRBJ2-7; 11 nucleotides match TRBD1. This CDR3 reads CSAAGRQGQGAYEQYF. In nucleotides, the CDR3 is TGCAGTGCTGCCGGACGCCAGGGACAGGGGGCCTACGAGCAGTACTTC.